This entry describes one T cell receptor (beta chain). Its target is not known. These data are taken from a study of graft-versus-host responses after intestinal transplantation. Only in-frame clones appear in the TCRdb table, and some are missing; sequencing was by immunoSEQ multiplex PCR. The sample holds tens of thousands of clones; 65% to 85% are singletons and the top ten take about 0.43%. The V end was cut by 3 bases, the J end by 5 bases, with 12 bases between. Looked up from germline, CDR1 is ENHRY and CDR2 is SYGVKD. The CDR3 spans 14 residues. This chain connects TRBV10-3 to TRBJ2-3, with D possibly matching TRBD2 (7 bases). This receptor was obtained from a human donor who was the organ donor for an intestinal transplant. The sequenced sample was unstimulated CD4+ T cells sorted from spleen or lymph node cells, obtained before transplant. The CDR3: CAISEGGGQDTQYF. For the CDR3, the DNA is TGTGCCATCAGTGAAGGGGGGGGGCAAGATACGCAGTATTTT.